This entry lists 18 T cell receptor beta chains sequenced from one sample in a study of T cell responses to AZD1222 COVID-19 vaccine. Measured with immunoSEQ multiplex PCR; TCRdb has only the in-frame clones, and not every one. The sample comprises some 150,000 clones, about 92% of which are singletons, and approximately 3.3% rests with the top ten. Sequences were derived from peripheral blood, sampled 28 days after the second AZD1222 dose. All receptors derive from an adult who received the AZD1222 COVID-19 vaccine.

V gene TRBV30 combines with J gene TRBJ1-3, with TRBD1 identical over 8 bases. V lost 2 bases to trimming and J lost 2 bases; unmatched junction nucleotides: 5. From germline, CDR1 is GTSNPN and CDR2 SVGIG (reference sequence). CDR3 size: 15 residues. CDR3 residues: CAWSLLRGPGNTIYF. CDR3 in DNA: TGTGCCTGGAGTCTCCTCAGGGGGCCTGGAAACACCATATATTTT.

The V and J genes are TRBV10-3 and TRBJ2-1; the D gene could be TRBD1 or TRBD2 (5 bases each). Germline-derived CDR1 and CDR2 are ENHRY and SYGVKD. V was trimmed by 4 bases and J by 8 bases, leaving 15 bases between them. This CDR3 has 14 amino acids. In nucleotides, the CDR3 is TGTGCCATCAGTGGGACGACAAGGGACCATGAGCAGTTCTTC. It encodes CAISGTTRDHEQFF.

The chain uses TRBV21-1 and TRBJ2-2. TRBV21-1 is a recognized pseudogene. The CDR3 covers 19 residues. The DNA for the CDR3 is TGTGCCAGCAGCAAAGCCGAGGAAACAGTCCTTACGAACACCGGGGAGCTGTTTTTT. Translating it yields CASSKAEETVLTNTGELFF.

The rearrangement uses TRBV19 and TRBJ2-6, with D possibly matching TRBD2 (6 bases). Trimming pared 2 bases from V and 2 bases from J, leaving 7 bases between. CDR1 and CDR2 (germline): LNHDA, SQIVND (reference sequence). The CDR3 covers 15 residues. CDR3 sequence (DNA): TGTGCCAGTAGTATACTAGCGCCTGGGGCCAACGTCCTGACTTTC. Translating gives CASSILAPGANVLTF.

This clone was detected only once. The rearrangement uses TRBV5-8 and TRBJ2-5; possibly TRBD2 for D (6 bases). The ends were cut back, 2 bases at V and 1 base at J, with 18 bases in the middle. Per germline, CDR1 SGHTS and CDR2 YDEGEE. The CDR3 has 17 residues. This chain's CDR3 is CASSFPLASLPQETQYF. CDR3 bases: TGTGCCAGCAGCTTTCCTCTAGCGTCCCTCCCCCAAGAGACCCAGTACTTC. The full variable domain, in which reference TRBV5-8 and TRBJ2-5 provide the parts outside the CDR3, is EAGVTQSPTHLIKTRGQQATLRCSPISGHTSVYWYQQALGLGLQFLLWYDEGEERNRGNFPPRFSGRQFPNYSSELNVNALELEDSALYLCASSFPLASLPQETQYFGPGTRLLVL.

This sequence joins TRBV7-2 and TRBJ1-1; D gene ambiguous. The CDR3 extends over 17 amino acids. The germline V gene has CDR1 SGHTA and CDR2 FQGNSA. Trimming stripped 1 base from V and 0 bases from J, with 15 bases between. The chain's CDR3 is CASSLEAGRFMNTEAFF. CDR3 DNA: TGTGCCAGCAGCTTAGAAGCAGGACGTTTTATGAACACTGAAGCTTTCTTT.

The chain couples TRBV19 to TRBJ1-3, with D uncertain. The CDR3 totals 13 residues. The V and J ends lost 2 bases and 3 bases respectively, with 5 bases between them. Per germline, CDR1 LNHDA and CDR2 SQIVND (reference sequence). The CDR3 sequence is CASSIQFGNTIYF. CDR3 DNA: TGTGCCAGTAGTATACAGTTTGGAAACACCATATATTTT.

The chain employs TRBV7-9 and TRBJ2-2; D might be TRBD1 or TRBD2, each matching 5 bases. The ends were cut back, 1 base at V and 1 base at J, with 10 bases in the middle. The CDR3 is 16 residues long. The germline V gene has CDR1 SEHNR and CDR2 FQNEAQ (reference sequence). For the CDR3, the DNA is TGTGCCAGCAGCTTAGAGGGACCCAGGAACACCGGGGAGCTGTTTTTT. Translated: CASSLEGPRNTGELFF.

This chain links TRBV11-3 with TRBJ2-1; the D gene is possibly TRBD2 (6 bases). V lost 8 bases to trimming and J lost 10 bases, with 18 bases between them. The CDR3 spans 13 residues. Germline V gene data show CDR1 as SGHNT and CDR2 as YENEEA. The CDR3 DNA follows: TGTGCCAGCCAAGAAGGAGGGGAAGACGAGCAGTTCTTC. It encodes CASQEGGEDEQFF.

This chain links TRBV6-5 with TRBJ1-1; TRBD1 might be the D (5 bases). This CDR3 region has 14 residues. Germline assignment: CDR1 MNHEY and CDR2 SVGAGI. V lost 1 base to trimming and J lost 6 bases, with 12 bases between them. CDR3: CASSYLLGGAEAFF. CDR3 nucleotide sequence: TGTGCCAGCAGTTACTTATTGGGGGGGGCTGAAGCTTTCTTT.

The rearrangement links TRBV10-3 to TRBJ1-1; D perhaps matches TRBD1 (5 bases). The CDR3 spans 12 residues. V was cut by 3 bases and J by 5 bases, with 7 bases left in between. CDR1 is ENHRY and CDR2 is SYGVKD in the germline V gene. Here the CDR3 reads CAISEWGTEAFF. CDR3 sequence (DNA): TGTGCCATCAGTGAATGGGGGACTGAAGCTTTCTTT.

The chain recombines TRBV7-9 with TRBJ2-5; TRBD2 matches at 13 bases. This CDR3 comprises 15 residues. The germline CDR1 and CDR2 sequences are SEHNR and FQNEAQ (reference sequence). The V segment lost 4 bases and the J segment 3 bases; nucleotides outside the gene matches: 2. In nucleotides, the CDR3 is TGTGCCAGCAGCTCAGGGACTAGCGGGAAAGAGACCCAGTACTTC. Translated, it gives CASSSGTSGKETQYF.

This clone was seen once. This chain joins TRBV5-1 and TRBJ2-5; TRBD2 aligns across 14 bases. V trimming: 4 bases; J trimming: 5 bases; junction bases outside the gene matches: 7. The CDR3 loop spans 16 amino acids. Germline V gene lookup returns CDR1 SGHRS and CDR2 YFSETQ. The CDR3 DNA sequence: TGCGCCAGCAGCCGGAGGGGACTAGCGGGAGCCGAGACCCAGTACTTC. Amino acid sequence: CASSRRGLAGAETQYF.

This clone was seen once. J is TRBJ2-1 and V is TRBV6-2 or TRBV6-3, with TRBD1 matching 7 bases. The CDR3 totals 15 residues. V lost 6 bases, J lost 2 bases, and 7 bases stayed unmatched. Germline V gene lookup returns CDR1 MNHEY and CDR2 SVGEGT. Here the CDR3 reads CASSIAGTAYNEQFF. In DNA form, the CDR3 reads TGTGCCAGCAGCATTGCCGGGACAGCCTACAATGAGCAGTTCTTC.

The rearrangement uses TRBV6-2 or TRBV6-3 and TRBJ1-1, with D hard to call. Germline V gene sequence: CDR1 MNHEY, CDR2 SVGEGT. The CDR3 runs to 11 residues. V was clipped by 6 bases and J by 1 base, with 3 bases between them. DNA of the CDR3: TGTGCCAGCAGCAAGAACACTGAAGCTTTCTTT. Its protein is CASSKNTEAFF.

The chain links TRBV28 to TRBJ2-7, with D possibly called TRBD1 or TRBD2 (5 bases each). The CDR3 runs 16 residues. Germline lookup yields CDR1 MDHEN and CDR2 SYDVKM. The V and J ends lost 5 bases and 5 bases respectively, with 22 bases between them. This CDR3 is CASSQRRRGRHDEQYF. In DNA, the CDR3 is TGTGCCAGCAGTCAACGTCGTCGGGGACGACACGACGAGCAGTACTTC.

The genes are TRBV3-1 (or the pseudogene TRBV3-2) and TRBJ2-7, with 9 bases aligning to TRBD2. The CDR3 loop spans 15 amino acids. CDR1 and CDR2 (germline): LGHDT, YNNKEL (reference sequence). Trimming cost V 1 base and J 6 bases; bases outside gene matches: 7. CDR3 DNA: TGTGCCAGCAGCCAAGGGGGAGCTAGCGGGATCGAGCAGTACTTC. Protein: CASSQGGASGIEQYF.

CDR3 coding DNA: TGTGCCAGCAGTGGACTCCGGGACAGGAATGAAAAACTGTTTTTT. Its translation is CASSGLRDRNEKLFF. This chain links TRBV2 with TRBJ1-4, with 8 bases matching TRBD1. CDR3 length equals 15 residues. V shed 4 bases and J 5 bases; nucleotides not matched to a gene: 6. Per germline, CDR1 SNHLY and CDR2 FYNNEI. Filled out from reference TRBV2 and TRBJ1-4, the complete variable domain reads EPEVTQTPSHQVTQMGQEVILRCVPISNHLYFYWYRQILGQKVEFLVSFYNNEISEKSEIFDDQFSVERPDGSNFTLKIRSTKLEDSAMYFCASSGLRDRNEKLFFGSGTQLSVL.